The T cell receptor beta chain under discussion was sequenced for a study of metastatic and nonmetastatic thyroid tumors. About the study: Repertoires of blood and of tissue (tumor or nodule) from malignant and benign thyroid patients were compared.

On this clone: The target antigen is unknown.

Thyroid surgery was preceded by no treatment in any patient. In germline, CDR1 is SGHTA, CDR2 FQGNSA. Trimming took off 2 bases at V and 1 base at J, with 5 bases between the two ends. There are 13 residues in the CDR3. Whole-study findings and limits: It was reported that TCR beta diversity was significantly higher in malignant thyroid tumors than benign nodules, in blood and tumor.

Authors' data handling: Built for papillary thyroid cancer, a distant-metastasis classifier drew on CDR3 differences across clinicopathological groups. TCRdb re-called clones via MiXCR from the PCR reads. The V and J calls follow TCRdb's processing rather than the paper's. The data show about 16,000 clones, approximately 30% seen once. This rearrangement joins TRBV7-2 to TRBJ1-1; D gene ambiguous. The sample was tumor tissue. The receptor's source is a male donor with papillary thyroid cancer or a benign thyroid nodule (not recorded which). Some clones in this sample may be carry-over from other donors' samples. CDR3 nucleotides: TGTGCCAGCAGCTTATTCGAGAACACTGAAGCTTTCTTT. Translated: CASSLFENTEAFF.